This T cell receptor beta chain was sequenced in a study of CD8+CD57+ T cells in acquired aplastic anemia. Study in general: The sorted CD4+ and CD8+ cells yielded an average approximately 3 ug of DNA.

Remarks on this clonotype: Antigen unknown.

Germline V gene sequence: CDR1 SNHLY, CDR2 FYNNEI. V lost 3 bases and J lost 4; bases outside the gene matches: 6. This CDR3 comprises 15 residues. According to the study, genomic DNA was the template for TCR beta VDJ and CDR3 profiling. TCRdb reanalysed the reads using MiXCR and keeps one entry per CDR3 protein. The table shows 95,000 to 150,000 distinct CDR3 sequences, with 40% occurring only once. Study-wide results and caveats: Over 25 shared CD8+ CDR3s appeared highly expressed within patients' immunodominant clones.

Sequencing was done on patients that had shown CD8+CD57+ cell expansion by flow cytometry. All participating patients were living with severe acquired aplastic anemia. Patients were untreated when blood was sampled. Sample: sorted CD4+, CD8+, or CD8+CD57+ T cells (not recorded which) from PBMCs. J is TRBJ2-5 and V is TRBV2; 9 nucleotides match TRBD2. This TCR came from a human donor with aplastic anemia. The CDR3 sequence: CASSDGGGGGETQYF. CDR3 coding DNA: TGTGCCAGCAGTGACGGTGGCGGGGGGGGAGAGACCCAGTACTTC.